These T cell receptor beta chains were read from a single sample in a study of blood T cells in healthy people across ages. Each CDR3 protein gets one entry after TCRdb re-called the 5' RACE reads with MiXCR. The sample comprises just over 800,000 distinct CDR3 sequences, 62% of which are singletons, and 25% to 35% rests with the top ten. Sequenced: blood. These TCRs come from a man aged 25 to 40 in good health. The CDR3 runs from the conserved cysteine through the conserved F or W. D genes are given only for firm matches. Not all rows give a size; the values are once, few, many and, for expanded clones, a class.

CDR3,DNA,size,V,length,J,D
CASSQGASTYEQYF,TGTGCCAGCAGCCAGGGAGCGTCTACCTACGAGCAGTACTTC,-,TRBV3-1,14,TRBJ2-7,-
CASSQLGLPGYEQFF,TGTGCCAGCAGCCAATTAGGGCTCCCAGGCTATGAGCAGTTCTTC,-,TRBV11-3,15,TRBJ2-1,-
CAIGTGDTGELFF,TGTGCCATCGGGACAGGGGACACCGGGGAGCTGTTTTTT,-,TRBV10-3,13,TRBJ2-2,TRBD1
CASSSVDGTGTLNEQFF,TGTGCCAGCAGCTCCGTGGATGGGACAGGCACCCTAAATGAGCAGTTCTTC,-,TRBV12-1,17,TRBJ2-1,-
CASSARQGLKTTDTQYF,TGTGCCAGCAGCGCCCGCCAGGGACTCAAAACCACAGATACGCAGTATTTT,-,TRBV7-2,17,TRBJ2-3,-
CASSQDPTGGDIQYF,TGCGCCAGCAGCCAAGACCCCACAGGGGGGGACATTCAGTACTTC,-,TRBV4-3,15,TRBJ2-4,-
CSALGWRGEKTQYF,TGCAGTGCTCTCGGGTGGCGGGGGGAAAAGACCCAGTACTTC,-,TRBV20-1,14,TRBJ2-5,TRBD2
CASRAWRRTEYGYTF,TGTGCCAGCAGAGCTTGGCGAAGGACAGAATATGGCTACACCTTC,-,TRBV7-9,15,TRBJ1-2,-
CASSSNLALNEQFF,TGTGCCAGCAGTTCCAACCTAGCACTGAATGAGCAGTTCTTC,-,TRBV28,14,TRBJ2-1,-
CASSFGLRYEQYF,TGTGCCAGCAGTTTTGGGTTGAGATACGAGCAGTACTTC,few,TRBV12-3/TRBV12-4,13,TRBJ2-7,-
CASSQLGSNQPQHF,TGCGCCAGCAGCCAATTGGGCAGCAATCAGCCCCAGCATTTT,-,TRBV4-1,14,TRBJ1-5,-
CASRLRGLSTDTQYF,TGTGCCAGCAGACTACGGGGGCTAAGCACAGATACGCAGTATTTT,-,TRBV3-1,15,TRBJ2-3,-
CASSARQGHYEQYF,TGTGCCAGCAGCGCTAGACAGGGTCACTACGAGCAGTACTTC,few,TRBV9,14,TRBJ2-7,TRBD1
CASSAGGQSVSYEQYF,TGTGCCAGCAGCGCGGGGGGACAGTCGGTCTCCTACGAGCAGTACTTC,many,TRBV9,16,TRBJ2-7,-
CASSLNRDSTNEQFF,TGTGCCAGTAGCTTAAACCGGGACAGTACCAATGAGCAGTTCTTC,-,TRBV19,15,TRBJ2-1,TRBD1
CASRRTSSGYQETQYF,TGTGCCAGCAGAAGGACGTCTAGCGGGTACCAAGAGACCCAGTACTTC,-,TRBV6-2/TRBV6-3,16,TRBJ2-5,TRBD2
CASSLWRGGPVTQYF,TGTGCCAGCAGTTTATGGCGTGGGGGGCCAGTTACGCAGTATTTT,-,TRBV27,15,TRBJ2-3,-
CSAREGNAPLHF,TGCAGTGCTAGAGAGGGGAACGCACCCCTCCACTTT,-,TRBV20-1,12,TRBJ1-6,-
CASSHEESSYEQYF,TGCGCCAGCAGCCACGAGGAGAGTTCCTACGAGCAGTACTTC,-,TRBV5-1,14,TRBJ2-7,-
CASSLSGRNTEAFF,TGCGCCAGCAGCTTGTCAGGGCGGAACACTGAAGCTTTCTTT,-,TRBV5-1,14,TRBJ1-1,-
CSVGRDNQPQHF,TGCAGCGTGGGACGGGACAATCAGCCCCAGCATTTT,-,TRBV29-1,12,TRBJ1-5,-
CSVIQGESYEQFF,TGCAGCGTCATACAGGGGGAATCCTACGAGCAGTTCTTC,once,TRBV29-1,13,TRBJ2-1,TRBD1
CSVEIQGGEQYF,TGCAGCGTTGAAATTCAGGGTGGGGAGCAGTACTTC,few,TRBV29-1,12,TRBJ2-5,-
CASGLGTAQETQYF,TGTGCCAGCGGCTTAGGAACTGCCCAAGAGACCCAGTACTTC,once,TRBV11-2,14,TRBJ2-5,-
CASSSDRGHQETQYF,TGTGCCAGCAGTTCCGACAGGGGGCACCAAGAGACCCAGTACTTC,-,TRBV28,15,TRBJ2-5,TRBD1
CASSYLANVLTF,TGTGCCAGCAGTTACCTCGCCAACGTCCTGACTTTC,-,TRBV6-2/TRBV6-3,12,TRBJ2-6,-
CASSTRDRVYGELFF,TGTGCCAGCAGCACACGGGACAGAGTTTACGGGGAGCTGTTTTTT,few,TRBV9,15,TRBJ2-2,TRBD1
CASSSSDRTNEQYF,TGTGCCAGCAGTTCGAGCGACAGAACGAACGAGCAGTACTTC,-,TRBV28,14,TRBJ2-7,-
CAGGQPHRLDTQYF,TGTGCCGGTGGGCAGCCCCATAGATTAGATACGCAGTATTTT,-,TRBV19,14,TRBJ2-3,-
CASSAGPLETQYF,TGTGCCAGCAGCGCGGGACCCTTGGAGACCCAGTACTTC,-,TRBV9,13,TRBJ2-5,-
CASSLYPGPYYGYTF,TGTGCCAGCAGCTTATATCCAGGCCCTTACTATGGCTACACCTTC,-,TRBV7-9,15,TRBJ1-2,-
CSAPGSQETQYF,TGCAGTGCCCCCGGCAGCCAAGAGACCCAGTACTTC,-,TRBV20-1,12,TRBJ2-5,-
CASSLLGRGTGGSYEQYF,TGTGCCAGCAGTTTATTGGGGAGAGGGACAGGGGGGTCCTACGAGCAGTACTTC,-,TRBV28,18,TRBJ2-7,TRBD1
CASSLRGQGPNEQYF,TGTGCCAGCAGCCTCCGGGGTCAGGGCCCAAATGAGCAGTACTTC,-,TRBV7-2,15,TRBJ2-5,-
CASSSLGGYEQYF,TGTGCCAGCAGCTCGCTGGGGGGCTACGAGCAGTACTTC,-,TRBV7-2,13,TRBJ2-7,-
CASSQEGVVSKNIQYF,TGCGCCAGCAGCCAAGAGGGGGTCGTATCCAAAAACATTCAGTACTTC,-,TRBV4-1,16,TRBJ2-4,-
CASWEGGTNEKLFF,TGTGCCAGCTGGGAGGGGGGAACTAATGAAAAACTGTTTTTT,-,TRBV28,14,TRBJ1-4,-
CASSQMTGIQYF,TGTGCCAGCAGCCAAATGACTGGCATTCAGTACTTC,-,TRBV11-1,12,TRBJ2-4,-
CASSSGTLASNEQFF,TGTGCCAGCAGTTCCGGGACGCTAGCGTCCAATGAGCAGTTCTTC,-,TRBV6-5,15,TRBJ2-1,-
CASSYRGTGGHNEQYF,TGTGCCAGCAGTTATCGGGGGACAGGGGGCCACAATGAGCAGTACTTC,-,TRBV6-2/TRBV6-3,16,TRBJ2-5,TRBD1
CASSLGTASYNEQFF,TGTGCCAGCAGTTTGGGGACAGCCTCCTACAATGAGCAGTTCTTC,-,TRBV27,15,TRBJ2-1,TRBD1
CASILAGGADTQYF,TGTGCCAGCATCTTGGCAGGGGGCGCAGATACGCAGTATTTT,-,TRBV12-3/TRBV12-4,14,TRBJ2-3,TRBD1
CASSKLAGGNEQFF,TGTGCCAGCAGTAAGCTAGCGGGGGGCAATGAGCAGTTCTTC,few,TRBV12-3/TRBV12-4,14,TRBJ2-1,TRBD2
CASSQAGGGAYNEQFF,TGTGCCAGCAGCCAAGCGGGAGGGGGCGCTTACAATGAGCAGTTCTTC,few,TRBV4-2,16,TRBJ2-1,-
CASSQGIGSLDEQYF,TGCGCCAGCAGCCAAGGGATCGGCAGCCTTGACGAGCAGTACTTC,-,TRBV4-3,15,TRBJ2-7,-
CASSFGTGRGYTF,TGTGCCAGCAGTTTTGGGACAGGGAGGGGCTACACCTTC,-,TRBV12-3/TRBV12-4,13,TRBJ1-2,TRBD1
CASSQELDRVGSPLHF,TGTGCCAGCAGCCAAGAGTTGGACAGGGTTGGCTCACCCCTCCACTTT,-,TRBV4-2,16,TRBJ1-6,TRBD1